The present TCR beta chain was sequenced within a study of beta chain features in type 1 diabetes. Findings and limits, study-wide: Shortening that was moderate but significant affected the TCRB CDR3s of Type 1 diabetes patients in all four CD4+ subsets. Researchers could not determine here whether HLA type influences TCRB rearrangement. A PCR bias possibly favoring shorter templates would apply equally to patients and controls.

The authors took one heparinised blood draw, averaging roughly 100 mL, from each donor. Sorting based on CD45RO/CCR7/CD25/CD127/CD95/CD27 separated CD4+ naive, central memory, regulatory and stem cell-like memory cells. This clone has only a few counts. Its antigen is unidentified. cDNA synthesis used the whole RNA isolate, giving expressed TCRB sequences. Data came from immunoSEQ multiplex PCR; TCRdb stores just in-frame clones and leaves some out. The sample includes 240,000 or so clones, about 20% of them seen just once. This sequence originates from a woman aged 40 to 55 with type 1 diabetes. Input material: naive CD4+ T cells from blood.

This CDR3 reads CASRRGGGAQETQYF. The CDR3 region has the DNA TGTGCCAGCCGACGGGGCGGGGGGGCTCAAGAGACCCAGTACTTC. The chain has TRBV28 and TRBJ2-5; 9 nucleotides match TRBD2. Germline V lookup: CDR1 MDHEN, CDR2 SYDVKM. This CDR3 comprises 15 residues. Losses at the gene ends were 8 bases for V and 2 bases for J; bases not matched to a gene: 9.